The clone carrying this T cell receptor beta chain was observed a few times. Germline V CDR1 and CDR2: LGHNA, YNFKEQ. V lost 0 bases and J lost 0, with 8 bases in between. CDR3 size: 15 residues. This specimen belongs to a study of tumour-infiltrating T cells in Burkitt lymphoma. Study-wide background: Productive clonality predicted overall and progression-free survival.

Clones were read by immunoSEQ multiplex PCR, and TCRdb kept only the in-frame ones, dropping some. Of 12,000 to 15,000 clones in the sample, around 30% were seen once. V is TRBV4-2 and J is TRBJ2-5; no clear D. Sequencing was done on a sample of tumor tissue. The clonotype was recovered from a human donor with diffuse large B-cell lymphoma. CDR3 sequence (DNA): TGTGCCAGCAGCCAAGACTTACACAACCAAGAGACCCAGTACTTC. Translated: CASSQDLHNQETQYF.